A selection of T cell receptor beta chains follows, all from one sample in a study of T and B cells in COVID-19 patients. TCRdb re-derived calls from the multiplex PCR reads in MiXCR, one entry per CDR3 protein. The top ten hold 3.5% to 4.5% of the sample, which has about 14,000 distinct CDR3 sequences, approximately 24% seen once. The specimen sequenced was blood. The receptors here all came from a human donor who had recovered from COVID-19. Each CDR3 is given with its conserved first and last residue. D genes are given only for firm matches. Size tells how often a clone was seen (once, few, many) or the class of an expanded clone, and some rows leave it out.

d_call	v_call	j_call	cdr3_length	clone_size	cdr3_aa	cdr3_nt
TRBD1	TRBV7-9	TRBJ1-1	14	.	CASRTGWGDTEAFF	TGTGCCAGCCGGACAGGGTGGGGCGACACTGAAGCTTTCTTT
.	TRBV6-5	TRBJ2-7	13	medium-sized	CASSYSGSYEQYF	TGTGCCAGCAGTTACTCTGGCTCCTACGAGCAGTACTTC
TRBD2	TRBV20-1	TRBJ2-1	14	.	CSAPGGTTGGEQFF	TGCAGTGCTCCCGGGGGGACGACCGGGGGAGAGCAGTTCTTC
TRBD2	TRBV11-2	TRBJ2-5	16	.	CASSSGLAGVRKTQYF	TGTGCCAGCAGCTCGGGACTAGCGGGAGTCAGGAAGACCCAGTACTTC
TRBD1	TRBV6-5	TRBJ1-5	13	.	CASSWDRQQPQHF	TGTGCCAGCAGCTGGGACAGACAGCAGCCCCAGCATTTT
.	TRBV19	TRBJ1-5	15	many	CASSIARDRGQPQHF	TGTGCCAGTAGTATAGCGCGGGACCGCGGACAGCCCCAGCATTTT
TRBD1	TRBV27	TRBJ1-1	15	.	CASSLNRGRHTEAFF	TGTGCCAGCAGTTTGAACAGGGGTAGGCACACTGAAGCTTTCTTT
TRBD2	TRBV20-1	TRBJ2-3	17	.	CSAREATSGVSTDTQYF	TGCAGTGCTAGAGAAGCGACTAGCGGGGTTAGCACAGATACGCAGTATTTT
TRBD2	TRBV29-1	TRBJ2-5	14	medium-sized	CSVVGLPGVETQYF	TGCAGCGTTGTGGGACTACCCGGAGTCGAGACCCAGTACTTC
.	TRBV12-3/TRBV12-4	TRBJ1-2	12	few	CASSFYKYGYTF	TGTGCCAGCAGTTTTTATAAATATGGCTACACCTTC
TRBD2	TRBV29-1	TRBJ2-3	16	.	CSVSGTSGGYTDTQYF	TGCAGCGTATCCGGGACTAGCGGGGGATACACAGATACGCAGTATTTT
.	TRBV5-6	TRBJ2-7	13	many	CASSVGSSYEQYF	TGTGCCAGCAGCGTGGGGAGCTCCTACGAGCAGTACTTC
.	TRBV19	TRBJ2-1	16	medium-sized	CASSINGQGPPNEQFF	TGTGCCAGTAGTATCAATGGGCAGGGCCCACCCAATGAGCAGTTCTTC
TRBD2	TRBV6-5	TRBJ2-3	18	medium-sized	CASSPLAGGPWGTDTQYF	TGTGCCAGCAGTCCTCTAGCGGGAGGGCCGTGGGGCACAGATACGCAGTATTTT
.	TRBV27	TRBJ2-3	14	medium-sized	CASSPLGKTDTQYF	TGTGCCAGCAGTCCCCTCGGGAAGACAGATACGCAGTATTTT
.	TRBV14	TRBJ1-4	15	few	CASSQDRAVWEKLFF	TGTGCCAGCAGCCAAGATAGGGCGGTTTGGGAAAAACTGTTTTTT
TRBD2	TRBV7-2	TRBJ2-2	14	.	CASRSGGNTGELFF	TGTGCCAGCAGGAGCGGGGGGAACACCGGGGAGCTGTTTTTT
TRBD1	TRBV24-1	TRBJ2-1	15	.	CATSETGTAYNEQFF	TGTGCCACCAGTGAAACCGGGACAGCCTACAATGAGCAGTTCTTC
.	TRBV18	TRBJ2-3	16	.	CASSLGQGGGTDTQYF	TGTGCCAGCTCACTCGGACAGGGAGGGGGCACAGATACGCAGTATTTT
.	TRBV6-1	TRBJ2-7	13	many	CASSEGPNYEQYF	TGTGCCAGCAGTGAAGGGCCCAACTACGAGCAGTACTTC
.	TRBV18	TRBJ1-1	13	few	CASSPKGWTEAFF	TGTGCCAGCTCACCAAAAGGGTGGACTGAAGCTTTCTTT
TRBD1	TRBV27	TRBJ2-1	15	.	CASLPGTGSYNEQFF	TGTGCCAGCCTCCCCGGGACAGGGTCCTACAATGAGCAGTTCTTC
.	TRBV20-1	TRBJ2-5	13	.	CSARRLGGETQYF	TGCAGTGCCCGGAGGTTGGGCGGAGAGACCCAGTACTTC
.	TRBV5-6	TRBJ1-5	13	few	CASSLAQGQPQHF	TGTGCCAGCAGCTTGGCGCAGGGTCAGCCCCAGCATTTT
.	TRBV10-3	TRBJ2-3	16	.	CAISESGSGSTDTQYF	TGTGCCATCAGTGAGTCAGGGAGCGGGTCCACAGATACGCAGTATTTT
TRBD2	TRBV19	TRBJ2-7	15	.	CASSIRTSGGYEQYF	TGTGCCAGTAGTATACGGACTAGCGGGGGATACGAGCAGTACTTC
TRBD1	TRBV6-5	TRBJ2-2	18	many	CASSYPTRQGGNTGELFF	TGTGCCAGCAGTTACCCAACTCGACAGGGGGGAAACACCGGGGAGCTGTTTTTT
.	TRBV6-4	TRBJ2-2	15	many	CASSDPGAHTGELFF	TGTGCCAGCAGTGACCCGGGGGCCCACACCGGGGAGCTGTTTTTT
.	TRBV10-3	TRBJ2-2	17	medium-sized	CAISLTGRLTNTGELFF	TGTGCCATCAGTTTGACAGGGAGGTTAACGAACACCGGGGAGCTGTTTTTT
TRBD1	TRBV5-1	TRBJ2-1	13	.	CASSVQGPNEQFF	TGCGCCAGCAGCGTACAGGGGCCCAATGAGCAGTTCTTC
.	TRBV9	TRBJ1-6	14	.	CASSVDPGNSPLHF	TGTGCCAGCAGCGTAGATCCAGGGAATTCACCCCTCCACTTT
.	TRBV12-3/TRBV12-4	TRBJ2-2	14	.	CASGFDPPPGELFF	TGTGCTAGTGGTTTCGATCCCCCTCCCGGGGAGCTGTTTTTT
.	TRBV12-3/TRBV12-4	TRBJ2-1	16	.	CASSPVGASSYDEQFF	TGTGCCAGCAGCCCCGTGGGGGCGAGCTCCTACGATGAGCAGTTCTTC
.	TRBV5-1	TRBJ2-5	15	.	CASSRGGAAVETQYF	TGCGCCAGCTCGCGAGGGGGGGCCGCCGTTGAGACCCAGTACTTC
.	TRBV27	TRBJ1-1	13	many	CASSLYPSTEAFF	TGTGCCAGCAGTTTATATCCAAGCACTGAAGCTTTCTTT
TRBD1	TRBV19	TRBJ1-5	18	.	CASRPTGTGAYSNQPQHF	TGTGCCAGTAGGCCCACCGGGACAGGGGCCTATAGCAATCAGCCCCAGCATTTT
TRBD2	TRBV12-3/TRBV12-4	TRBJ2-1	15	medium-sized	CASRSSSGWYNEQFF	TGTGCCAGCAGATCCTCTAGCGGCTGGTACAATGAGCAGTTCTTC
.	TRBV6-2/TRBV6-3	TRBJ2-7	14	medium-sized	CASSYSGIYDEQYF	TGTGCCAGCAGTTACTCGGGGATCTACGACGAGCAGTACTTC
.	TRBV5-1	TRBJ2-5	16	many	CASSLGSRVLMETQYF	TGCGCCAGCAGCTTGGGGTCCAGGGTATTAATGGAGACCCAGTACTTC
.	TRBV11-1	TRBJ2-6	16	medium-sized	CASSLGSGLGANVLTF	TGTGCCAGCAGCTTAGGGTCGGGGCTTGGGGCCAACGTCCTGACTTTC
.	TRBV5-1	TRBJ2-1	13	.	CASSLFGGSEQFF	TGCGCCAGCAGCTTGTTTGGGGGGAGTGAGCAGTTCTTC
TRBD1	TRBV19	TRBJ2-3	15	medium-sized	CASSKGQGAQGTQYF	TGTGCCAGTAGTAAGGGACAGGGGGCACAGGGTACGCAGTATTTT
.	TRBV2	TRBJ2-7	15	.	CASSDVSTGGREQYF	TGTGCCAGCAGTGACGTGTCAACAGGCGGACGCGAGCAGTACTTC
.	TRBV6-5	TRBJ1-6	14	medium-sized	CASSYSRENSPLHF	TGTGCCAGCAGTTACTCCCGGGAGAATTCACCCCTCCACTTT
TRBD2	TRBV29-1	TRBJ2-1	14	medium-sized	CSVQPGLAGNEQFF	TGCAGCGTTCAACCGGGACTAGCGGGCAATGAGCAGTTCTTC
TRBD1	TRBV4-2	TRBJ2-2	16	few	CASSHTGTGDTGELFF	TGTGCCAGCAGCCACACCGGGACAGGGGACACCGGGGAGCTGTTTTTT
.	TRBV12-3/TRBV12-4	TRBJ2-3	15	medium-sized	CASSLVSAVTDTQYF	TGTGCCAGCAGTTTAGTTAGCGCGGTAACAGATACGCAGTATTTT
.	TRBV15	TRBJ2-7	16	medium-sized	CATSRDPPGGSYEQYF	TGTGCCACCAGCAGAGATCCCCCCGGAGGGAGCTACGAGCAGTACTTC
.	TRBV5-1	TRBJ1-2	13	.	CASSLDVGNGYTF	TGCGCCAGCAGCTTGGACGTTGGGAATGGCTACACCTTC
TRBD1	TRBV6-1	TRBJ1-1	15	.	CASSESSSGGTEAFF	TGTGCCAGCAGTGAGTCGAGCTCAGGGGGCACTGAAGCTTTCTTT
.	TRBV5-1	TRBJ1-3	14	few	CASSLGDSGNTIYF	TGCGCCAGCAGCTTGGGAGACTCTGGAAACACCATATATTTT
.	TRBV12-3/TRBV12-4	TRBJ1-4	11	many	CASSLSEKLFF	TGTGCCAGCAGTTTGAGTGAAAAACTGTTTTTT
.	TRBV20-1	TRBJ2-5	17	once	CSARAPVTGLGKETQYF	TGCAGTGCTAGGGCTCCTGTGACGGGACTCGGTAAAGAGACCCAGTACTTC
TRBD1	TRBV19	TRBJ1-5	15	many	CASRPGQGAWQPQHF	TGTGCCAGTAGGCCGGGACAGGGGGCTTGGCAGCCCCAGCATTTT
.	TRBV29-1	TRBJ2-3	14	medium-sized	CSVGGGLLLNTQYF	TGCAGCGTTGGGGGGGGCCTTCTATTGAATACGCAGTATTTT